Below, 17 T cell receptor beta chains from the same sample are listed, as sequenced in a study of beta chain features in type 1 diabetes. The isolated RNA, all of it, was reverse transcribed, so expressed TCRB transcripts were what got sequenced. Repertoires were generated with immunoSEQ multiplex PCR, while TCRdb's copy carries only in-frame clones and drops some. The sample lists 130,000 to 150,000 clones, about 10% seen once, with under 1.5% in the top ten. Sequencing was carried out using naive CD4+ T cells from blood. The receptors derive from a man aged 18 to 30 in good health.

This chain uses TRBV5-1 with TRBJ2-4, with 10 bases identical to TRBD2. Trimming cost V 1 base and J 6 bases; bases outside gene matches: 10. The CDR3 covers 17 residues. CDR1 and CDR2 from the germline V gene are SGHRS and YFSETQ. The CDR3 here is CASSLYGTSEWGNIQYF. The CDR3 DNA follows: TGCGCCAGCAGCTTGTATGGGACTAGCGAGTGGGGAAACATTCAGTACTTC.

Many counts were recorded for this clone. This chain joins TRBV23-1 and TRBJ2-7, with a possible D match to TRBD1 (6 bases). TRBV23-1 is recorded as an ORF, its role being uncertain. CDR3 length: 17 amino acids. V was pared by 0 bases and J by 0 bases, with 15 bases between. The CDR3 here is CASSQSGDNPLSYEQYF. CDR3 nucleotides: TGCGCCAGCAGTCAATCAGGGGACAATCCTCTCTCCTACGAGCAGTACTTC.

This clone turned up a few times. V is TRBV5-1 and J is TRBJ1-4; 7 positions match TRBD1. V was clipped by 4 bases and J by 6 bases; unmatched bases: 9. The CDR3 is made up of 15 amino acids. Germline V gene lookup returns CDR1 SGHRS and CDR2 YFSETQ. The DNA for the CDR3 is TGCGCCAGCAGCCCTCTTGTAGGGGGCGATGAAAAACTGTTTTTT. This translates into CASSPLVGGDEKLFF.

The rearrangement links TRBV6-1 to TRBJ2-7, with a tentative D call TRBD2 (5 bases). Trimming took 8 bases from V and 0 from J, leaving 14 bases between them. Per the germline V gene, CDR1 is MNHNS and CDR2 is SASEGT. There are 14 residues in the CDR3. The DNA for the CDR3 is TGTGCCAGCGTTGTCGCGACTACCTCCTACGAGCAGTACTTC. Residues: CASVVATTSYEQYF.

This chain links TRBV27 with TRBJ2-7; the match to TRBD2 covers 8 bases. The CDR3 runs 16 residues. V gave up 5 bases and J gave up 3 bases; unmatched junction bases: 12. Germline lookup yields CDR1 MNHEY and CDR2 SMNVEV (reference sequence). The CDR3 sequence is CASSLGWGGGNYEQYF. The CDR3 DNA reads TGTGCCAGCAGTCTGGGCTGGGGCGGGGGGAACTACGAGCAGTACTTC.

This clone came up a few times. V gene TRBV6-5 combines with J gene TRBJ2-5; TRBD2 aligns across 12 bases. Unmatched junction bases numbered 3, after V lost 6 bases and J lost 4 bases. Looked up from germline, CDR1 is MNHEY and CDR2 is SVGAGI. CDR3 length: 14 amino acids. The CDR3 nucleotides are TGTGCCAGCAGAAAACTAGCGGGGGGAGAGACCCAGTACTTC. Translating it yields CASRKLAGGETQYF.

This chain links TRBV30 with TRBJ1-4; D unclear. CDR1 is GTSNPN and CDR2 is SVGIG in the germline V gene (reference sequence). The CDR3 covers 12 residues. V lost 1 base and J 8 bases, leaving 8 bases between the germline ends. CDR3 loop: CAWSGGGEKLFF. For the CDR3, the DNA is TGTGCCTGGAGTGGGGGAGGCGAAAAACTGTTTTTT.

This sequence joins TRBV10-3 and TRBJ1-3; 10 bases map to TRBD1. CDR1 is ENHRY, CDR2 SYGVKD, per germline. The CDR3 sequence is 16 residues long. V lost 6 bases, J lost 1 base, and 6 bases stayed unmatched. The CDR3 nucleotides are TGTGCCATCAGCAGAATGGGACAGGGGTCTGGAAACACCATATATTTT. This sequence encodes CAISRMGQGSGNTIYF.

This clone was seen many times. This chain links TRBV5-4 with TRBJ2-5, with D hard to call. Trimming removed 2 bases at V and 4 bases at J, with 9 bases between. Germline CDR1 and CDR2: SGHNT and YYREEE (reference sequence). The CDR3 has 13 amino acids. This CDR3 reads CASSLRLRETQYF. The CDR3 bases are TGTGCCAGCAGCTTACGGTTGCGAGAGACCCAGTACTTC.

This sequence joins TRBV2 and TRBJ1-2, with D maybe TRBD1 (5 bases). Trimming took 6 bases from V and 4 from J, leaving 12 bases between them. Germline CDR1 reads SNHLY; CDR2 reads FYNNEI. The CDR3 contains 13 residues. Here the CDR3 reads CASSGGQGYGYTF. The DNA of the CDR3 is TGTGCCAGCAGCGGAGGGCAGGGCTATGGCTACACCTTC.

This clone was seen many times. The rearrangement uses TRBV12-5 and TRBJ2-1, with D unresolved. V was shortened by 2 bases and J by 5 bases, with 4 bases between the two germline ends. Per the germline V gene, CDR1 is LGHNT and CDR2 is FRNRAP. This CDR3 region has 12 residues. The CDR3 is CASGLTDNEQFF. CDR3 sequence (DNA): TGTGCTAGTGGTTTGACGGACAATGAGCAGTTCTTC.

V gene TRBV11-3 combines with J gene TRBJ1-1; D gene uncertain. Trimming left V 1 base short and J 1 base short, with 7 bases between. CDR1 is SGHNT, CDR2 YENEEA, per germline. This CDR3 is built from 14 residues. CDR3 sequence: CASSLAGTNTEAFF. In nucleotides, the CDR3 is TGTGCCAGCAGCTTAGCAGGCACGAACACTGAAGCTTTCTTT.

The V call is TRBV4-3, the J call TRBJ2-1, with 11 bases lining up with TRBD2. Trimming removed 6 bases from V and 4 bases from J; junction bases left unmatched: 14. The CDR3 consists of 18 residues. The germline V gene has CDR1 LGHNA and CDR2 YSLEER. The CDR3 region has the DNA TGCGCCAGCAGACCTGAACCCCCCGGGACTAGCGGTTACAATGAGCAGTTCTTC. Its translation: CASRPEPPGTSGYNEQFF.

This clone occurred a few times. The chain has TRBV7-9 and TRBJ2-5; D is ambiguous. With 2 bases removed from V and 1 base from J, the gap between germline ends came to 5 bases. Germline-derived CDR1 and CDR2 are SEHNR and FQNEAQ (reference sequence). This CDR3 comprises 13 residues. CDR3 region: CASSLNFQETQYF. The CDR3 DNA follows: TGTGCCAGCAGCTTAAACTTCCAAGAGACCCAGTACTTC.

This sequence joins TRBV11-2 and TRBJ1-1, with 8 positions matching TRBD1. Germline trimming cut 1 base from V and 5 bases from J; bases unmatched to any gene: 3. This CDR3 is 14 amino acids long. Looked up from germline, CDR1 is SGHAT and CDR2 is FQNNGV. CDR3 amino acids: CASSLGGQGTEAFF. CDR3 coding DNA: TGTGCCAGCAGCTTAGGTGGACAGGGAACTGAAGCTTTCTTT.

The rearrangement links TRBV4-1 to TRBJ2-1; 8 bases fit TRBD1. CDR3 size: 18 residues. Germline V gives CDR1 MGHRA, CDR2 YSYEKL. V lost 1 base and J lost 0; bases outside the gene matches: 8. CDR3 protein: CASSQGQGPISSYNEQFF. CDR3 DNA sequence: TGCGCCAGCAGCCAAGGACAGGGGCCGATAAGCTCCTACAATGAGCAGTTCTTC.

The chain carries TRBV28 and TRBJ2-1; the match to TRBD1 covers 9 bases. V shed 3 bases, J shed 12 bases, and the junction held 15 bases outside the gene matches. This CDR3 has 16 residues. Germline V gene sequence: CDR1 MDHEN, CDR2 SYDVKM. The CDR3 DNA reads TGTGCCAGCAGTTTCTTTGGGACAGGGCCCCCTGGGGGGCAGTTCTTC. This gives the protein CASSFFGTGPPGGQFF. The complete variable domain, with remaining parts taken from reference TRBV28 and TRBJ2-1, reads DVKVTQSSRYLVKRTGEKVFLECVQDMDHENMFWYRQDPGLGLRLIYFSYDVKMKEKGDIPEGYSVSREKKERFSLILESASTNQTSMYLCASSFFGTGPPGGQFFGPGTRLTVL.